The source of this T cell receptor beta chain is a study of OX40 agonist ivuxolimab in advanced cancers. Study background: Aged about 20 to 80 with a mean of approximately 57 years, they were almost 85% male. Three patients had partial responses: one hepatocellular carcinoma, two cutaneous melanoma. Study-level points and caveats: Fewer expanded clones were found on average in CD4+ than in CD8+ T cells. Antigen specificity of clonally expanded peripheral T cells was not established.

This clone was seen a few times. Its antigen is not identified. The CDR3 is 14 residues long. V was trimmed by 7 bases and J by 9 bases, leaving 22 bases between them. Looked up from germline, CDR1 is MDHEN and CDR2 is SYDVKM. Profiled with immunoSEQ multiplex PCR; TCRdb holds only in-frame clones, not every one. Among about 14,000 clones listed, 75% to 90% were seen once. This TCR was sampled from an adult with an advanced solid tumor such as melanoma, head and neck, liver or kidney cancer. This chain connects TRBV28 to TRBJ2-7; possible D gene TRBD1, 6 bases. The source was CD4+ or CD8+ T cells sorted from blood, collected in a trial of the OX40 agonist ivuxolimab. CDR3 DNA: TGTGCCAGCACACCTACACAGGGTTTGATTCGGCAGTACTTC. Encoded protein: CASTPTQGLIRQYF. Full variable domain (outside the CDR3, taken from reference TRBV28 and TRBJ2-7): DVKVTQSSRYLVKRTGEKVFLECVQDMDHENMFWYRQDPGLGLRLIYFSYDVKMKEKGDIPEGYSVSREKKERFSLILESASTNQTSMYLCASTPTQGLIRQYFGPGTRLTVT.